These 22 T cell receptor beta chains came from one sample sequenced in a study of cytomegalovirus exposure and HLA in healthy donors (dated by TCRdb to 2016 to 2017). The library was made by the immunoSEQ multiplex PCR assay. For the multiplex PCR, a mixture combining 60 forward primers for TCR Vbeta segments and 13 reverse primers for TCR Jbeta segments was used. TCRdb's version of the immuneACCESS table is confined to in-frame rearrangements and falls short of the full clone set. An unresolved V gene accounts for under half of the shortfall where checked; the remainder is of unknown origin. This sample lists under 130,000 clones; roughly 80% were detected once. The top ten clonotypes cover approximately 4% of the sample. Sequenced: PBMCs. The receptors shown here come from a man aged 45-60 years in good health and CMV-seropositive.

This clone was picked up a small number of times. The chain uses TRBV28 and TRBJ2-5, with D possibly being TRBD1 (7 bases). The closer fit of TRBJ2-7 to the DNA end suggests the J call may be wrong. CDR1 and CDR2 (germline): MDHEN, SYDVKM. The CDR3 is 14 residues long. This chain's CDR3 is CASSQGGSTYEQYF. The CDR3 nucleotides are TGTGCCAGCAGTCAGGGGGGTTCCACCTACGAGCAGTACTTC.

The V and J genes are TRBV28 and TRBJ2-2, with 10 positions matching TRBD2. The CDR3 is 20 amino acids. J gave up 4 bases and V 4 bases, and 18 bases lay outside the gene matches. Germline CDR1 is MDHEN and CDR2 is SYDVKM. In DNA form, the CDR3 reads TGTGCCAGCAGTTACCCCATTCCCCCAGCGGGAGGGCCGAGCACCGGGGAGCTGTTTTTT. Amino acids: CASSYPIPPAGGPSTGELFF.

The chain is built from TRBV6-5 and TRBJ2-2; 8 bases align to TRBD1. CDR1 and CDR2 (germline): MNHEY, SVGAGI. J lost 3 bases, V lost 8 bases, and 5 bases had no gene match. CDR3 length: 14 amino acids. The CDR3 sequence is CASGRTGYTGELFF. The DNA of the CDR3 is TGTGCCAGCGGAAGGACAGGGTACACCGGGGAGCTGTTTTTT.

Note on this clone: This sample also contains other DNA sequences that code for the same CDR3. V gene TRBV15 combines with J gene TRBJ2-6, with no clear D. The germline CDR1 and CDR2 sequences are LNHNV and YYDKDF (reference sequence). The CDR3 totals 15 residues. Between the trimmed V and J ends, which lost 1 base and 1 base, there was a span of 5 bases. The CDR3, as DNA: TGTGCCACCAGCAGAGCGGGTTCTGGGGCCAACGTCCTGACTTTC. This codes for CATSRAGSGANVLTF.

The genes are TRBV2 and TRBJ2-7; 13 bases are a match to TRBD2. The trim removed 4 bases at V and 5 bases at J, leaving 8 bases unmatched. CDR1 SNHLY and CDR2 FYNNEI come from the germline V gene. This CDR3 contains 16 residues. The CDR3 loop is CASSGGGLAGSDEQYF. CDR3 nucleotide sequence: TGTGCCAGCAGTGGGGGGGGACTAGCGGGAAGTGACGAGCAGTACTTC.

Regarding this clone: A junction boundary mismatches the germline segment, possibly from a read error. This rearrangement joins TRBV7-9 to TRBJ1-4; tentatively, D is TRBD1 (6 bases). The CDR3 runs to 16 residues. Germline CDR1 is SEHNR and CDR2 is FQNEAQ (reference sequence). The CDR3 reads CSSSPRGFATNEKLFF. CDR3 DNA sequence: TGTTCCAGCAGCCCCAGGGGCTTTGCAACTAATGAAAAACTGTTTTTT. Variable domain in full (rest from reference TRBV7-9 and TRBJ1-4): DTGVSQNPRHKITKRGQNVTFRCDPISEHNRLYWYRQTLGQGPEFLTYFQNEAQLEKSRLLSDRFSAERPKGSFSTLEIQRTEQGDSAMYLCSSSPRGFATNEKLFFGSGTQLSVL.

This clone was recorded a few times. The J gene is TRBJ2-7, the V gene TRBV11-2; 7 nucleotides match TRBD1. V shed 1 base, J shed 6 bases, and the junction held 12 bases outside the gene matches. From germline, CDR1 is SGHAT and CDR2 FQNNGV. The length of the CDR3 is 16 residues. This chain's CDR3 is CASSLGARQGLGEQYF. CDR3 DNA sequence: TGTGCCAGCAGCTTAGGGGCTCGACAGGGTCTGGGCGAGCAGTACTTC.

The CDR3 is CASSKPGTSGPYEQYF. The DNA for the CDR3 is TGTGCCAGCAGCAAACCCGGGACTAGCGGGCCCTACGAGCAGTACTTC. The chain combines TRBV5-4 with TRBJ2-7, with 12 nucleotides matching TRBD2. J gave up 2 bases and V 4 bases, and 7 bases lay outside the gene matches. This CDR3 spans 16 amino acids. The germline CDR1 and CDR2 sequences are SGHNT and YYREEE (reference sequence).

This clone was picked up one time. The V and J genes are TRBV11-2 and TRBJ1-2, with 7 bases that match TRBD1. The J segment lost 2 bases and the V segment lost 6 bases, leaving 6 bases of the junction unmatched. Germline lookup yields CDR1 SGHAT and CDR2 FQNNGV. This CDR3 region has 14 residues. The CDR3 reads CASSLQGKNYGYTF. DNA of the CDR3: TGTGCCAGCAGTTTACAGGGGAAGAACTATGGCTACACCTTC.

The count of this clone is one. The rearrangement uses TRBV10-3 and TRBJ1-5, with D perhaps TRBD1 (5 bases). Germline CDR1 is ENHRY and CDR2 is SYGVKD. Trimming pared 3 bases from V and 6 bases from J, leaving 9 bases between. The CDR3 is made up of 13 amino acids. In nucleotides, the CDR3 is TGTGCCATCAGTGAAGGGGCTGGTCAGCCCCAGCATTTT. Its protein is CAISEGAGQPQHF.

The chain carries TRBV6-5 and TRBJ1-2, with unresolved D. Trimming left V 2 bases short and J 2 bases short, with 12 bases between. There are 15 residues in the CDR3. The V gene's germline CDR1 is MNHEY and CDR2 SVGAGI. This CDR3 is CASSYTRHGNYGYTF. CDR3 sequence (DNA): TGTGCCAGCAGTTACACTAGACATGGGAACTATGGCTACACCTTC.

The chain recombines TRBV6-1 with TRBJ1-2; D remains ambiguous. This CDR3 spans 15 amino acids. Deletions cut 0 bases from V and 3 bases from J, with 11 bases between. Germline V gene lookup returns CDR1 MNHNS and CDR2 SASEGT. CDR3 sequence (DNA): TGTGCCAGCAGTGAAGCCGCTGGTCTAGACTATGGCTACACCTTC. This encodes CASSEAAGLDYGYTF.

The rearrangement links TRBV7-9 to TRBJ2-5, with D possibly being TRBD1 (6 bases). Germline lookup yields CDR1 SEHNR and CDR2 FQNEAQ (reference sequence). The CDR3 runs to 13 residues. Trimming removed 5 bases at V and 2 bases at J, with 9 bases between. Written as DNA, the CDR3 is TGTGCCAGCAGCCAAGGGACACAAGAGACCCAGTACTTC. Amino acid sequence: CASSQGTQETQYF.

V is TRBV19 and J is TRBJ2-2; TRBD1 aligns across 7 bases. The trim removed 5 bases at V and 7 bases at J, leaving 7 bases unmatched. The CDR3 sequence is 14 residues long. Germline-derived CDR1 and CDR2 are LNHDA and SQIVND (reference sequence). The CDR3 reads CASSFADRIGELFF. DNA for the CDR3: TGTGCCAGTAGTTTCGCGGACAGGATCGGGGAGCTGTTTTTT. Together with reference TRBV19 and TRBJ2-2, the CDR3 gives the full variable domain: DGGITQSPKYLFRKEGQNVTLSCEQNLNHDAMYWYRQDPGQGLRLIYYSQIVNDFQKGDIAEGYSVSREKKESFPLTVTSAQKNPTAFYLCASSFADRIGELFFGEGSRLTVL.

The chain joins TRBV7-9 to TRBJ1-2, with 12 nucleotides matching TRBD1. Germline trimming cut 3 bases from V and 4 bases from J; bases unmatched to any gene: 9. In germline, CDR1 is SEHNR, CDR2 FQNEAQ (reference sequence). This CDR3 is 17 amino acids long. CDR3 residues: CASSFNFGTGGRYGYTF. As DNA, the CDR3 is TGTGCCAGCAGCTTTAACTTCGGGACAGGGGGCCGCTATGGCTACACCTTC.

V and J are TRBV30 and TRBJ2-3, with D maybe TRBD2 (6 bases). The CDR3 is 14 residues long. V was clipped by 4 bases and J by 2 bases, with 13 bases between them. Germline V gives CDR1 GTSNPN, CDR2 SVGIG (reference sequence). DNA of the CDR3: TGTGCCTGGAACCTCGCTAGCGCCACAGATACGCAGTATTTT. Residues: CAWNLASATDTQYF.

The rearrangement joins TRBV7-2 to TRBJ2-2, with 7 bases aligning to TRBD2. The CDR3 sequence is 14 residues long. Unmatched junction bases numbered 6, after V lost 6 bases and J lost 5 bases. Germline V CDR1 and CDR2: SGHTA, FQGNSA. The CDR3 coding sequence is TGTGCCAGCAGACCGGGAGGTCTAACCGGGGAGCTGTTTTTT. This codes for CASRPGGLTGELFF.

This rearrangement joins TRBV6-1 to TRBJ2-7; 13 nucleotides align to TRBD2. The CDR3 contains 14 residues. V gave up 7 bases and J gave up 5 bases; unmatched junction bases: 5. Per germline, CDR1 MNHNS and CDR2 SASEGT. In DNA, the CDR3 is TGTGCCAGCATACTAGCGGGAGGGAGTCACGAGCAGTACTTC. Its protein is CASILAGGSHEQYF.

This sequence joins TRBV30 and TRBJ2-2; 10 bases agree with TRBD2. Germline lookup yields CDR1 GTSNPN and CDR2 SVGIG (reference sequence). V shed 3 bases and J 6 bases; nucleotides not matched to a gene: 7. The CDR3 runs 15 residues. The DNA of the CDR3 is TGTGCCTGGAGCGCCGGGACTAGCGCCCCCGGGGAGCTGTTTTTT. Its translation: CAWSAGTSAPGELFF.

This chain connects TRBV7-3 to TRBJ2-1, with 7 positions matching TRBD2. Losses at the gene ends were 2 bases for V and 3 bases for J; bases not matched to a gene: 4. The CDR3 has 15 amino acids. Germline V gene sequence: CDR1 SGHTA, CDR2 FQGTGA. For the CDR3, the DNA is TGTGCCAGCAGCTTATTCCAGCGGGACTACAATGAGCAGTTCTTC. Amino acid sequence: CASSLFQRDYNEQFF.

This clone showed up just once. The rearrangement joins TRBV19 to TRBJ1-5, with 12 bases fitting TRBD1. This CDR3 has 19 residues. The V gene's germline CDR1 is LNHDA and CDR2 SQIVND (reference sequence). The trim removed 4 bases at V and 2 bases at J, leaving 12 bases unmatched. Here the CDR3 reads CASSRGTGGSIWGNQPQHF. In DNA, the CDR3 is TGTGCCAGTAGTAGGGGGACAGGGGGCTCCATATGGGGCAATCAGCCCCAGCATTTT.

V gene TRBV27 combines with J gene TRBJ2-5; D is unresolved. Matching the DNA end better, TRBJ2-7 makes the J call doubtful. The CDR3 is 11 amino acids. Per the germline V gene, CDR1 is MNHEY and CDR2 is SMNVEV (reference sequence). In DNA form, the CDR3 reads TGTGCCACCAAAGTACGCCACGAGCAGTACTTC. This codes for CATKVRHEQYF.